This entry concerns a single T cell receptor beta chain. No antigen is known for it. This entry comes from a study of shared clonotypes between healthy human individuals. After removal of 7 bases from V and 1 base from J, the junction contained 12 bases not matched to a gene. The CDR3 is made up of 17 amino acids. Germline V gene data show CDR1 as LNHDA and CDR2 as SQIVND (reference sequence). Study results and caveats: It was anticipated that sequencing depth would influence how many clonotypes donors shared.

In the authors' methods: ImmunoSEQ junction-only sequences lacked quality scores, so their filtering differed. Generated by immunoSEQ multiplex PCR, the TCRdb table keeps only in-frame clones and is missing some. That table supplies the V and J calls and clone size; D and trimming were determined from the DNA. This sample yields approximately 2.5 million clones, of which approximately 90% are seen a single time; roughly 0.13% belongs to the top ten. The chain couples TRBV19 to TRBJ1-5, with 8 bases fitting TRBD1. Sequenced: naive CD4+ T cells sorted from blood. Subset noted: CD45RA+ positively selected. The receptor comes from a man aged 18 to 29 in good health. For the CDR3, the DNA is TGTGCCAGTAACGACAGGGGATTAGGGAAAAGCAATCAGCCCCAGCATTTT. Translated: CASNDRGLGKSNQPQHF.